The TCR beta chain described here comes from a study of TIL therapy for anti-PD-1-resistant metastatic lung cancer listed by TCRdb under 2021. At the level of the whole study: Among the enrolled patients, the median age was about 50 years (range 38-75), and the median tumor PD-L1 proportion score was roughly 6%. Clonotypes were tracked across tumor, expanded TIL product and serial blood samples by T cell receptor beta sequencing of tumor and peripheral blood. Most of the cohort had lung adenocarcinoma, including several EGFR-mutant tumors and two ALK-rearranged tumors, and half of the patients were either current or former smokers. Across the cohort, whole-exome sequencing showed a median non-synonymous tumor mutation burden of less than 1.7 mutations per megabase.

Study-wide findings and limitations: The cohort was highly selected, with more treatment-naive, never-smoker and oncogene-addicted patients than typical, limiting generalizability. Higher clonality and lower diversity were observed in expanded TIL cultures than in baseline intratumoral T cells (median clonality around 5.9% vs 31%, p < 0.0001). High clonal turnover was observed in TIL culture, with many enriched product clones not detected in the baseline tumor, which suggested clonal contraction rather than faithful expansion. The study protocol defined all tumor marker inferences as exploratory.

The time point label for this specimen denotes: pre-treatment sample, taken before nivolumab and TIL therapy. The baseline tumor samples were excised metastases, mostly pleural nodules or supraclavicular lymph nodes, taken from the same resection that was used to grow TIL. Tumors were collected before any PD-1/PD-L1 blockade, after which patients were given nivolumab, and patients who progressed were given lymphodepletion, an infusion of expanded TIL and IL-2. A phase I trial run at two centers enrolled adults with stage 4 NSCLC between late 2017 and early 2020. The samples were obtained from a phase I trial that was single-arm and open-label and tested tumor-infiltrating lymphocyte therapy combined with nivolumab in advanced non-small cell lung cancer. For each resected tumor, portions were snap-frozen in liquid nitrogen and kept at -80 degrees C. Tumor regions of interest were selected on H&E sections by laser-capture macrodissection, were pulverized into roughly 15 mg aliquots, and were extracted with Qiagen Allprep kits.

A remark on this clone: Its antigen has not been determined. Base qualities were left out, and no much larger clone turns up one base away.

From the cysteine through the phenylalanine, the CDR3 covers 17 amino acids. The entry retains the CDR3 DNA only, 51 bases that are in frame from base 1. CDR1 SNHLY and CDR2 FYNNEI were looked up in the germline V gene. Germline trimming: 4 bases from V, 4 bases from J; junction bases outside gene matches: 12. Using bias-controlled multiplex PCR with the immunoSEQ v3 hsTCRB kit, the TCR beta CDR3 regions were amplified from genomic DNA. An Illumina NextSeq 500 was used to sequence the TCR libraries, reaching roughly 2.2 million read pairs at survey level or roughly 4.5-6 million at deep level. The source study handled its data this way. Clonality was reported by immunoSEQ Analyzer software, which also assigned V, D and J genes and filtered out non-productive sequences. Repertoires were compared using productive Simpson clonality and Morisita overlap index of productive TRB rearrangements between infused TIL and blood. The table comes from immuneACCESS by way of TCRdb, which keeps in-frame sequences with V and J called. Part of the clones is missing from these tables; in studies checked, under half for an unresolved V gene and the rest for unknown reasons. V and J calls plus clone size are reproduced from that table; the DNA served to infer D and trimming. This sample gives fewer than 30,000 clones in total; about 63% of them show up just once. Together, the top ten hold approximately 16% of the sample.

Sequenced here: tumor tissue, sampled at baseline. The V gene is TRBV2 and the J gene is TRBJ2-2; the central 7 bases match TRBD1. The receptor was isolated from a woman between 30 and 80 years old with non-small cell lung cancer. The CDR3 protein is CASSGQGWGVRTGELFF. In nucleotide form, the sequence is TGTGCCAGCAGTGGACAGGGTTGGGGAGTCCGCACCGGGGAGCTGTTTTTT.